The entry below describes one T cell receptor beta chain. TCRdb reprocessed the 5' RACE reads via MiXCR and lists one record per CDR3 protein. The sample lists some 460,000 distinct CDR3 sequences; approximately 14% were seen once. Between the trimmed V and J ends, which lost 6 bases and 5 bases, there was a span of 14 bases. In germline, CDR1 is MNHEY, CDR2 SVGEGT. The CDR3 has 13 residues. The record originates from a study of identical twins. A further study also used this sample, focusing on yellow fever vaccine responses in identical twins. From that paper: On the reported evidence, twins' vaccine T cell responses seemed partly convergent and partly personalized.

This receptor was obtained from a woman aged 18-29 years in good health. Sequenced sample: CD4+ T cells sorted from blood. This chain joins TRBV6-2 or TRBV6-3 and TRBJ2-7; no clear D gene. The CDR3 here is CASSPPSWHEQYF. For the CDR3, the DNA is TGTGCCAGCAGCCCCCCGAGCTGGCACGAGCAGTACTTC.